The subject of this entry is one TCR beta chain. This sample was taken from a study of graft-versus-host responses after intestinal transplantation. Generated by immunoSEQ multiplex PCR, the TCRdb table keeps only in-frame clones and is missing some. The sample has nearly 20,000 clones, roughly 86% seen once; the top ten hold roughly 10%. The TCR originated in a human patient who received an intestinal transplant, so some T cells may come from the graft donor. The source was PBMCs, collected around 230 days after intestinal transplant.

CDR3 amino acids: CASSQGGPGTEAFF. The CDR3 DNA reads as TGCGCCAGCAGCCAAGGGGGGCCGGGGACTGAAGCTTTCTTT. This chain joins TRBV4-1 and TRBJ1-1, with TRBD1 as a possible D gene (6 bases). V was shortened by 1 base and J by 5 bases, with 11 bases between the two germline ends. CDR3 size: 14 residues. Per germline, CDR1 MGHRA and CDR2 YSYEKL.